Listed below are T cell receptor beta chains from one sample, sequenced in a study of identical twins. TCRdb analysed the 5' RACE reads with MiXCR anew, one entry per CDR3 protein. This table has some 1,600,000 distinct CDR3 sequences, about 32% appearing once. The sequenced sample consisted of cord blood. Source of these receptors: a newborn girl in good health. The CDR3 runs from the conserved cysteine through the conserved F or W. A D gene is named only where the DNA matches it firmly. Clone size appears in some rows only: once, few, many, or a class for an expanded clone.

d_call clone_size j_call v_call cdr3_nt cdr3_aa
TRBD2 NA TRBJ2-3 TRBV5-1 TGCGCCAGCAGCTCCGCTAGCGGGAGAGCCACAGATACGCAGTATTTT CASSSASGRATDTQYF
TRBD2 NA TRBJ2-1 TRBV5-1 TGCGCCAGCAGCCAAGAAGGGACTAACCTTTTCTCCTACAATGAGCAGTTCTTC CASSQEGTNLFSYNEQFF
TRBD2 NA TRBJ2-1 TRBV6-4 TGTGCCAGCAGTGCAAGCGGGAGCCCCGCCAGCTCCTACGATGAGCAGTTCTTC CASSASGSPASSYDEQFF
NA NA TRBJ2-1 TRBV12-3/TRBV12-4 TGTGCCAGCAGTTCCGGAGGGCCGCAGTTCTTC CASSSGGPQFF
TRBD2 once TRBJ2-1 TRBV6-6 TGTGCCAGCAGTTACGGGGGACTAGCGGGAGTCCATGAGCAGTTCTTC CASSYGGLAGVHEQFF
NA NA TRBJ1-5 TRBV24-1 TGTGCCACCAGTGATCTCAGGACCAATAGCAATCAGCCCCAGCATTTT CATSDLRTNSNQPQHF
TRBD1 NA TRBJ2-7 TRBV5-4 TGTGCCAGCAGCTTGGTAAGAGGACAGGGGCGCTACGAGCAGTACTTC CASSLVRGQGRYEQYF
NA NA TRBJ2-4 TRBV20-1 TGCAGTGCTTCCACTATAGCCAAAAACATTCAGTACTTC CSASTIAKNIQYF
NA few TRBJ1-2 TRBV29-1 TGCAGCGTTGAGCCCGGGCAGCGGGGTGGCTACACCTTC CSVEPGQRGGYTF
NA NA TRBJ1-2 TRBV12-3/TRBV12-4 TGTGCCAGCAGTGGGGGTTTGGGACGGCGGGACTACGGCTACACCTTC CASSGGLGRRDYGYTF
NA NA TRBJ1-5 TRBV5-1 TGCGCCAGCAGCTTGGAGGGGAGGGCGGATCAGCCCCAGCATTTT CASSLEGRADQPQHF
TRBD1 NA TRBJ2-7 TRBV7-9 TGTGCCAGCAGCCCCACCCAGGGGGCCCAGTACTTC CASSPTQGAQYF
NA NA TRBJ2-7 TRBV7-9 TGTGCCAGCAGCTCCCTTGGGGTCAGGGTCTACGAGCAGTACTTC CASSSLGVRVYEQYF
NA many TRBJ2-7 TRBV6-1 TGTGCCAGCAGTGAAGCGCTTCGGGGCTTCAGCCACGAGCAGTACTTC CASSEALRGFSHEQYF
TRBD2 NA TRBJ2-1 TRBV6-2/TRBV6-3 TGTGCCGGCAGTTTGACTAGCGGGAGCAATGAGCAGTTCTTC CAGSLTSGSNEQFF
NA few TRBJ1-2 TRBV7-6 TGTGCCAGCAGCCCCTCCGGGGTTAGCAAGCGCTACACCTTC CASSPSGVSKRYTF
NA NA TRBJ2-2 TRBV20-1 TGCAGTGCTCCCAGGGACCCCGCGAACACCGGGGAGCTGTTTTTT CSAPRDPANTGELFF
TRBD2 NA TRBJ2-7 TRBV28 TGTGCCAGCAGTTTGCCTAGCGGGAGTCGCAATGAGCAGTACTTC CASSLPSGSRNEQYF
TRBD2 few TRBJ2-3 TRBV10-3 TGTGCCATCAGTGATTGGACTAGCGGCACAGATACGCAGTATTTT CAISDWTSGTDTQYF
TRBD1 NA TRBJ1-2 TRBV5-6 TGTGCCAGCAACCGGATGGGACAGGGCTATGGCTACACCTTC CASNRMGQGYGYTF
TRBD2 NA TRBJ2-1 TRBV11-2 TGTGCCAGCAGCTTAGACCCAGGACTAGCGGGAGGGCCCAATGAGCAGTTCTTC CASSLDPGLAGGPNEQFF
NA few TRBJ2-5 TRBV6-6 TGTGCCAGCAGTTATATCTTTGGCGAGACCCAGTACTTC CASSYIFGETQYF
TRBD1 NA TRBJ2-4 TRBV30 TGTGCCTGGACAACAGGGGGACGGGAGCAGTACTTC CAWTTGGREQYF
NA NA TRBJ2-1 TRBV24-1 TGTGCCACCAACTCGGGGCGGAGCTCCTACAATGAGCAGTTCTTC CATNSGRSSYNEQFF